The TCR beta chain described here comes from a study of vaccination and CD4 T cells after COVID-19. On the study more broadly: Cells received overlapping spike peptides from SARS-CoV-2, HCoV-NL63, HCoV-OC43 and HCoV-229E as stimulation.

An Oncomine TCR Beta short-read assay was used to sequence the DNA from cultured CD4+ T cells. The source of extracted genomic DNA was cultured CD4+ T cells. One entry per CDR3 protein results from TCRdb running MiXCR on the PCR reads. This sample has 6,500 to 7,500 distinct CDR3 sequences, with 60% to 65% found just once. The CDR3 spans 16 residues. Losses at the gene ends were 0 bases for V and 8 bases for J; bases not matched to a gene: 8. Germline assignment: CDR1 LGHNA and CDR2 YNFKEQ. This clonotype is a singleton in its sample. Antigen unknown. This sample's treatment: approximately 11-day PBMC culture with coronavirus spike peptide pools or control peptides (ViraFEST assay). Via ViraFEST, peptide pools expanded antigen-specific T cells before TCR sequencing. Peptide pools at roughly 10 ug/ml and IL-2 at around 10 IU/ml were added to cultures of some 1.9 million PBMCs per well.

The source material was CD4+ T cells from blood, cultured in vitro. The sequence came from a human donor who had recovered from COVID-19. The chain uses TRBV4-2 and TRBJ2-2; 8 bases are shared with TRBD2. The CDR3 nucleotides are TGTGCCAGCAGCCAAGAAGGACAAGCGGGAGCTGGGGAGCTGTTTTTT. It is translated as CASSQEGQAGAGELFF.